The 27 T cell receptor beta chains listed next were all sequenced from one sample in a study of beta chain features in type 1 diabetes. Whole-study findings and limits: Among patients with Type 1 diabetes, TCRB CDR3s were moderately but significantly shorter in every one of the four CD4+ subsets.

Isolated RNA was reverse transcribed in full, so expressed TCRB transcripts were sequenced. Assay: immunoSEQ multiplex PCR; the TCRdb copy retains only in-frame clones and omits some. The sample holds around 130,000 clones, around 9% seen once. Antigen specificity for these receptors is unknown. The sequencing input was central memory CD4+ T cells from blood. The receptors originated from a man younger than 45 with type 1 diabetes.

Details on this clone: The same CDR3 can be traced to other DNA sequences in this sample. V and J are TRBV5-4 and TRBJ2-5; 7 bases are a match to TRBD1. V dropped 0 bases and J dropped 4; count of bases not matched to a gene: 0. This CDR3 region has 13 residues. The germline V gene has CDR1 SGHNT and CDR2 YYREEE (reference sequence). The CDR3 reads CASSLDRGETQYF. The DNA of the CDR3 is TGTGCCAGCAGCTTGGACAGGGGAGAGACCCAGTACTTC.

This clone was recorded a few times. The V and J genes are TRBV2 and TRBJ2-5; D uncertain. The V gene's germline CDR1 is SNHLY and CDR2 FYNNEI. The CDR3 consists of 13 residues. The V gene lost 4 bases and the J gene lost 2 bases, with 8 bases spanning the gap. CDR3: CASSVERQETQYF. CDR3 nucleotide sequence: TGTGCCAGCAGTGTTGAGAGACAAGAGACCCAGTACTTC. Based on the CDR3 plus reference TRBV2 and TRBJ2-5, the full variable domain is EPEVTQTPSHQVTQMGQEVILRCVPISNHLYFYWYRQILGQKVEFLVSFYNNEISEKSEIFDDQFSVERPDGSNFTLKIRSTKLEDSAMYFCASSVERQETQYFGPGTRLLVL.

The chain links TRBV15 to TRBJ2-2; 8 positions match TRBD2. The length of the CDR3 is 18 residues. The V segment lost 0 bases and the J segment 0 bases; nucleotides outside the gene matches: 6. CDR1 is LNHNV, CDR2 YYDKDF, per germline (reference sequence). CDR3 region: CATSRDREGRTNTGELFF. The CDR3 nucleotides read TGTGCCACCAGCAGAGATCGGGAGGGACGGACGAACACCGGGGAGCTGTTTTTT.

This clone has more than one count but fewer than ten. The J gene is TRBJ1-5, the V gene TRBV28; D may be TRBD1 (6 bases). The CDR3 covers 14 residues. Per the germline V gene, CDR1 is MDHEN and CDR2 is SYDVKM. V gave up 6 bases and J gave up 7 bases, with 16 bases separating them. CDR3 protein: CASSLTGSRQPQHF. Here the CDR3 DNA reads TGTGCCAGCAGCTTAACAGGGAGCAGGCAGCCCCAGCATTTT.

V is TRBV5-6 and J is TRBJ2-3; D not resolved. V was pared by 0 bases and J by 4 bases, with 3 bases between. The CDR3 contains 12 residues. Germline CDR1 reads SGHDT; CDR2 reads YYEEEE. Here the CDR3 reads CASSLAADTQYF. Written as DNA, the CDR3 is TGTGCCAGCAGCTTGGCGGCAGATACGCAGTATTTT.

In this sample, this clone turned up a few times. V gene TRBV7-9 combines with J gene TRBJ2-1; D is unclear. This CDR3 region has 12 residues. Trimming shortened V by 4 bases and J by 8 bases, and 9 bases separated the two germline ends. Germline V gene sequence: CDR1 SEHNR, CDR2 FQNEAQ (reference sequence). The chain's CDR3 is CASSSQVHEQFF. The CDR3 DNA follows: TGTGCCAGCAGCTCACAAGTCCATGAGCAGTTCTTC.

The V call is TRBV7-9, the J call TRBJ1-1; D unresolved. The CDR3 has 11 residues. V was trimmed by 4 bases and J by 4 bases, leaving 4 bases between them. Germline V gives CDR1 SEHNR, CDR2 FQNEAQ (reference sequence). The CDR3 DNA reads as TGTGCCAGCAGCTCGAGCACTGAAGCTTTCTTT. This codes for CASSSSTEAFF.

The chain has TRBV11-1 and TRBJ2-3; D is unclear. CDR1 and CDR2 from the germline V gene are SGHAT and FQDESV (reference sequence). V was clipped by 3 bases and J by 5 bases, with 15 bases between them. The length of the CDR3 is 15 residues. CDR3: CASSFGSTPGDTQYF. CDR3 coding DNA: TGTGCCAGCAGCTTCGGGTCGACCCCGGGAGATACGCAGTATTTT.

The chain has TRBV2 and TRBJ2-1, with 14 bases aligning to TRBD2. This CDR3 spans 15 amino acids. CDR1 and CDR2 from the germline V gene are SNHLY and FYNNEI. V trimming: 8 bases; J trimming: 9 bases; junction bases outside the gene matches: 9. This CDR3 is CASVRLAGGPGEQFF. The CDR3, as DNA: TGTGCCAGCGTTCGACTAGCGGGGGGGCCGGGTGAGCAGTTCTTC.

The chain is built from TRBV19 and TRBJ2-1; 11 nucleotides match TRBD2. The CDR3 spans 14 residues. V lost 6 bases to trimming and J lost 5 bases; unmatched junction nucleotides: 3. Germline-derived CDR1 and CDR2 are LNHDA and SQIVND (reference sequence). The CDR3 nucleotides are TGTGCCAGTAGCCTAGCGGGGGGCCACAATGAGCAGTTCTTC. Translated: CASSLAGGHNEQFF.

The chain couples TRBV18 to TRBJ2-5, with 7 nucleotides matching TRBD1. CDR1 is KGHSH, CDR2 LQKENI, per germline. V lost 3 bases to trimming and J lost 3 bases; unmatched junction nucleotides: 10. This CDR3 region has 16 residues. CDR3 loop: CASSPSFDRVKETQYF. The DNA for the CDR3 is TGTGCCAGCTCACCTTCCTTTGACAGGGTTAAAGAGACCCAGTACTTC.

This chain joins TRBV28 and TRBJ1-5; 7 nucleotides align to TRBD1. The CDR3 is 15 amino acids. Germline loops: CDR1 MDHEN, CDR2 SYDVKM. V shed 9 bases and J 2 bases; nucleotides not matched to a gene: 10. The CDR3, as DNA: TGTGCCAGTCAAACAGGGGCCGGGGGCAATCAGCCCCAGCATTTT. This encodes CASQTGAGGNQPQHF.

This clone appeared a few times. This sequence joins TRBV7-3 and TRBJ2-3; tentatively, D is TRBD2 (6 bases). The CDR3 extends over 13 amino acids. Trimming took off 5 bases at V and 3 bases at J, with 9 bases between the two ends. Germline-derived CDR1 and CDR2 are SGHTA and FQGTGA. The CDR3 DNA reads TGTGCCAGCAGCCCCGGGAGTACAGATACGCAGTATTTT. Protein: CASSPGSTDTQYF.

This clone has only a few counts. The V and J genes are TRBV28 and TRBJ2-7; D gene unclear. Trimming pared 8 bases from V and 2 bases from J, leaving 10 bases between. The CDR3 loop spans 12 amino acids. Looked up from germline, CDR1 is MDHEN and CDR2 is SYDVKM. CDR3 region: CASLNRAYEQYF. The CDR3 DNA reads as TGTGCCAGCTTAAACCGGGCCTACGAGCAGTACTTC.

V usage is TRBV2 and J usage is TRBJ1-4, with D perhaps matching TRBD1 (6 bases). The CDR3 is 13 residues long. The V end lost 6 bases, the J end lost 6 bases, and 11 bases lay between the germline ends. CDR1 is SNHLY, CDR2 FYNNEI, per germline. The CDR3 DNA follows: TGTGCCAGCAGGGCAGGGGATTATGAAAAACTGTTTTTT. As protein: CASRAGDYEKLFF.

The CDR3 spells CASSKALGGETEAFF. For the CDR3, the DNA is TGTGCCAGCAGCAAAGCACTTGGGGGGGAGACTGAAGCTTTCTTT. The chain couples TRBV21-1 to TRBJ1-1. TRBV21-1 corresponds to a pseudogene. The CDR3 has 15 residues.

The CDR3 nucleotides read TGTGCCAGCAGCTTAGCCGTCGGGTCCTTCGGGACAGATACGCAGTATTTT. Amino acids: CASSLAVGSFGTDTQYF. V and J are TRBV7-9 and TRBJ2-3; D is uncertain. This CDR3 comprises 17 residues. CDR1 and CDR2 (germline): SEHNR, FQNEAQ (reference sequence). V lost 0 bases, J lost 3 bases, and 16 bases lay in between.

CDR3 coding DNA: TGTGCCAGCAGCGAATCTAGTGTTGGCGGGGAGCTGTTTTTT. This translates into CASSESSVGGELFF. The J gene is TRBJ2-2, the V gene TRBV5-4; no clear D. From germline, CDR1 is SGHNT and CDR2 YYREEE (reference sequence). The CDR3 extends over 14 amino acids. V was cut by 4 bases and J by 7 bases, with 14 bases left in between.

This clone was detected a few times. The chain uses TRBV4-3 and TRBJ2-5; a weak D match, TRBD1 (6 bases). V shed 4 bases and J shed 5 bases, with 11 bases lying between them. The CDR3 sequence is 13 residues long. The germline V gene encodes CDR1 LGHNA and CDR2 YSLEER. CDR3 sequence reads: CASSPHRDETQYF. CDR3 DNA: TGCGCCAGCAGCCCGCACAGGGACGAGACCCAGTACTTC.

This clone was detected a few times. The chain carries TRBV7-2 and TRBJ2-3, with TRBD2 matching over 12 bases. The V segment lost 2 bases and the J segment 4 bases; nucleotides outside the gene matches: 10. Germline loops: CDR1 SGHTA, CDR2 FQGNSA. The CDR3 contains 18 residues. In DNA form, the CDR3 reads TGTGCCAGCAGCTTAATGTCTAGCGGGGGGGCCGCGGCAGATACGCAGTATTTT. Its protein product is CASSLMSSGGAAADTQYF.

This CDR3 is CASSQGTGLETQYF. The CDR3 coding sequence is TGTGCCAGCAGCCAAGGGACAGGGTTAGAGACCCAGTACTTC. V and J are TRBV27 and TRBJ2-5, with 9 bases aligning to TRBD1. V lost 6 bases and J lost 4; bases outside the gene matches: 6. The CDR3 has 14 residues. CDR1 MNHEY and CDR2 SMNVEV come from the germline V gene (reference sequence).

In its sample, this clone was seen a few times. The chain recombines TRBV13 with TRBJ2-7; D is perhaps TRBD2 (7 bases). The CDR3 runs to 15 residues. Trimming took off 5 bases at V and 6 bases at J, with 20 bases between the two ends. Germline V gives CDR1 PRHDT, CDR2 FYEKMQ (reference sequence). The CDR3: CASSTRGGGPVEQYF. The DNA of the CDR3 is TGTGCCAGCAGCACACGAGGCGGGGGCCCTGTCGAGCAGTACTTC.

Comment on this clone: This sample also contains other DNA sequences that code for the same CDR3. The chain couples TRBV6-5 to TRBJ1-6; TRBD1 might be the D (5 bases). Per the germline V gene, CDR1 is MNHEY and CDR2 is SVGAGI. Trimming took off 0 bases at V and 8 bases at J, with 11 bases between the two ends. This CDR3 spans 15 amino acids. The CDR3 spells CASSYSRTGDSPLHF. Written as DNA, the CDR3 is TGTGCCAGCAGTTACTCAAGAACGGGGGATTCACCCCTCCACTTT.

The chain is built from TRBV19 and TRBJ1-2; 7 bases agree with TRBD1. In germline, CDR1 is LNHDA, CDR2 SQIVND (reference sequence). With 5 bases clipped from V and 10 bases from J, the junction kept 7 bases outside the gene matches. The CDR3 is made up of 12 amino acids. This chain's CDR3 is CASSSRDRLYTF. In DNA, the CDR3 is TGTGCCAGTAGTTCCCGGGACAGACTCTACACCTTC.

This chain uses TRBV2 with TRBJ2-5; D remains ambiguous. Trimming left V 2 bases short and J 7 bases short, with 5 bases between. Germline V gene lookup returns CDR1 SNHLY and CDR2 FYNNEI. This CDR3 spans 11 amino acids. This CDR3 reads CASSEFGTQYF. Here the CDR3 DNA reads TGTGCCAGCAGTGAATTCGGGACCCAGTACTTC.

The CDR3, as DNA: TGTGCCAGCAGCTTAGGGGGGACAGCTGGAAACACCATATATTTT. It codes for CASSLGGTAGNTIYF. The J gene is TRBJ1-3, the V gene TRBV11-2, with TRBD1 matching over 7 bases. Trimming removed 1 base from V and 2 bases from J; junction bases left unmatched: 2. The CDR3 has 15 amino acids. The germline CDR1 and CDR2 sequences are SGHAT and FQNNGV. The full variable domain, its missing parts supplied by reference TRBV11-2 and TRBJ1-3, is EAGVAQSPRYKIIEKRQSVAFWCNPISGHATLYWYQQILGQGPKLLIQFQNNGVVDDSQLPKDRFSAERLKGVDSTLKIQPAKLEDSAVYLCASSLGGTAGNTIYFGEGSWLTVV.

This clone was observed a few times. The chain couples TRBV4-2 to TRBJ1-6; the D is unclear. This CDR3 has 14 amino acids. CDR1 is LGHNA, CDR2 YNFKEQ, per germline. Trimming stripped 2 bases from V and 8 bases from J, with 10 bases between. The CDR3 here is CASSQTGDDSPLHF. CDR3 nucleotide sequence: TGTGCCAGCAGCCAAACGGGTGACGATTCACCCCTCCACTTT.